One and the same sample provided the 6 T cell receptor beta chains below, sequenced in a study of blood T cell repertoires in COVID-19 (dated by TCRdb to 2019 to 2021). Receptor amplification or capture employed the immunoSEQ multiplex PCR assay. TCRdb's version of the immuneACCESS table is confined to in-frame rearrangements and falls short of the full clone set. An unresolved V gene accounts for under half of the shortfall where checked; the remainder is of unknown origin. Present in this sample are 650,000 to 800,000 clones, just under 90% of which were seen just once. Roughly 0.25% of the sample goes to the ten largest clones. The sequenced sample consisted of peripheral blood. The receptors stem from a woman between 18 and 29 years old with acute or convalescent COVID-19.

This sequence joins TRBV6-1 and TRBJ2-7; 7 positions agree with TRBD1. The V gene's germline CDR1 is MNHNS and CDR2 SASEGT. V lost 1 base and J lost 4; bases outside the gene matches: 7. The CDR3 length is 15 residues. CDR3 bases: TGTGCCAGCAGTGAAGATGGGGGACAGTTATACGAGCAGTACTTC. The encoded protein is CASSEDGGQLYEQYF.

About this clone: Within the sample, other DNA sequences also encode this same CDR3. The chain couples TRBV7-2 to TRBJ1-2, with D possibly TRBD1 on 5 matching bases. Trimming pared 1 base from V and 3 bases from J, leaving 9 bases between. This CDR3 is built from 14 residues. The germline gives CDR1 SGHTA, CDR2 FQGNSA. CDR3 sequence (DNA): TGTGCCAGCAGCTTAGGGCAGGGTGACTATGGCTACACCTTC. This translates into CASSLGQGDYGYTF.

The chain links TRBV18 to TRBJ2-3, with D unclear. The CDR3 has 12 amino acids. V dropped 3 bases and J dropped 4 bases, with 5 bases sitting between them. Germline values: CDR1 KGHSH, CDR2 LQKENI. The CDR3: CASSPPADTQYF. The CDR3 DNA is TGTGCCAGCTCACCCCCTGCAGATACGCAGTATTTT.

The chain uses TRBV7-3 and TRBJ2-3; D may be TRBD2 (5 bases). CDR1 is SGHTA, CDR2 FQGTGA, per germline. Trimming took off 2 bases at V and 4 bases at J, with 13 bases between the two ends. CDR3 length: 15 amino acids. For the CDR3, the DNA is TGTGCCAGCAGCTTACTGGCTAGCCCCCCAGATACGCAGTATTTT. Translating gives CASSLLASPPDTQYF. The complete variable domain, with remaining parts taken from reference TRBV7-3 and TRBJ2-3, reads GAGVSQTPSNKVTEKGKYVELRCDPISGHTALYWYRQSLGQGPEFLIYFQGTGAADDSGLPNDRFFAVRPEGSVSTLKIQRTERGDSAVYLCASSLLASPPDTQYFGPGTRLTVL.

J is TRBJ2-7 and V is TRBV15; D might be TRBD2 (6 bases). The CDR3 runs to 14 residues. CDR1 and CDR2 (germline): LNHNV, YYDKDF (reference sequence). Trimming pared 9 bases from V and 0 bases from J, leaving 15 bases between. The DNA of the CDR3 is TGTGCCACGGCCGGGACTGATCCCTCCTACGAGCAGTACTTC. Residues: CATAGTDPSYEQYF.

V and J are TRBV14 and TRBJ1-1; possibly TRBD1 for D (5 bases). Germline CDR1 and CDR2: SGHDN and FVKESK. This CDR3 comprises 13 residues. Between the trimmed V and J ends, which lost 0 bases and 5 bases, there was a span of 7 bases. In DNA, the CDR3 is TGTGCCAGCAGCCAAGATAGGGGAACTGAAGCTTTCTTT. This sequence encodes CASSQDRGTEAFF.